The 23 T cell receptor beta chains below were found in one sample sequenced in a study of spatial heterogeneity in lung cancer. TCRdb reanalysed the 5' RACE reads using MiXCR and keeps one entry per CDR3 protein. The sample carries roughly 120,000 distinct CDR3 sequences, 10% to 13% recorded once. Time point denoted: blood at routine non-recurrence follow-up after resection. The source was PBMCs, collected at follow-up. These receptors were collected from a female donor with early-stage non-small cell lung cancer.

The table lists this clonotype with a few counts. V usage is TRBV24-1 and J usage is TRBJ2-4, with TRBD1 identical over 7 bases. The CDR3 runs 13 residues. After removal of 3 bases from V and 7 bases from J, the junction contained 2 bases not matched to a gene. Looked up from germline, CDR1 is KGHDR and CDR2 is SFDVKD. The CDR3 sequence: CATSDTDRNIQYF. CDR3 in DNA: TGTGCCACCAGTGATACGGACAGGAACATTCAGTACTTC.

This chain uses TRBV7-3 with TRBJ2-1, with 9 bases fitting TRBD2. Germline CDR1 SGHTA, CDR2 FQGTGA. With 5 bases clipped from V and 2 bases from J, the junction kept 7 bases outside the gene matches. The CDR3 consists of 16 residues. CDR3 nucleotide sequence: TGTGCCAGCAGCATAGGACTAGCGCCCACCTACAATGAGCAGTTCTTC. Amino acids: CASSIGLAPTYNEQFF.

This clonotype was counted between two and nine times. The J gene is TRBJ1-4, the V gene TRBV19; D gene unclear. V lost 6 bases and J lost 2, with 19 bases in between. This CDR3 has 17 residues. CDR1 and CDR2 (germline): LNHDA, SQIVND (reference sequence). The CDR3: CASSRLPLLTTNEKLFF. The CDR3 bases are TGTGCCAGTAGCCGCTTGCCCCTTCTAACGACTAATGAAAAACTGTTTTTT. The full variable domain, completed using reference TRBV19 and TRBJ1-4, is DGGITQSPKYLFRKEGQNVTLSCEQNLNHDAMYWYRQDPGQGLRLIYYSQIVNDFQKGDIAEGYSVSREKKESFPLTVTSAQKNPTAFYLCASSRLPLLTTNEKLFFGSGTQLSVL.

This clonotype was counted only a few times. V gene TRBV20-1 combines with J gene TRBJ2-1, with unresolved D. With 0 bases removed from V and 2 bases from J, the gap between germline ends came to 17 bases. The CDR3 runs to 17 residues. Germline loops: CDR1 DFQATT, CDR2 SNEGSKA (reference sequence). Here the CDR3 DNA reads TGCAGTGCTAGAGATCGAAGTTTGGGTGGAACCTACAATGAGCAGTTCTTC. Translating it yields CSARDRSLGGTYNEQFF.

This clonotype was detected ten times or more. The V gene is TRBV3-1, the J gene TRBJ2-4, with a weak D call TRBD1 (5 bases). V was clipped by 5 bases and J by 0 bases, with 17 bases between them. The CDR3 spans 17 residues. CDR1 LGHDT and CDR2 YNNKEL come from the germline V gene (reference sequence). CDR3 sequence: CASSNLTGLLAKNIQYF. CDR3 coding DNA: TGTGCCAGCAGCAACCTTACAGGTCTTTTAGCCAAAAACATTCAGTACTTC.

The CDR3 DNA reads as TGTGCCAGCAGCTTCACCTATGGAGGTGACTATGAGCAGTTCTTC. The encoded protein is CASSFTYGGDYEQFF. The chain joins TRBV11-2 to TRBJ2-1, with TRBD2 as a possible D gene (5 bases). The length of the CDR3 is 15 residues. Germline lookup yields CDR1 SGHAT and CDR2 FQNNGV. Between the trimmed V and J ends, which lost 3 bases and 8 bases, there was a span of 17 bases. The whole variable domain, remainder taken from reference TRBV11-2 and TRBJ2-1, is EAGVAQSPRYKIIEKRQSVAFWCNPISGHATLYWYQQILGQGPKLLIQFQNNGVVDDSQLPKDRFSAERLKGVDSTLKIQPAKLEDSAVYLCASSFTYGGDYEQFFGPGTRLTVL.

The rearrangement uses TRBV5-4 and TRBJ2-1; either TRBD1 or TRBD2 may fit D (6 bases each). The CDR3 sequence is 15 residues long. Per germline, CDR1 SGHNT and CDR2 YYREEE (reference sequence). Trimming pared 5 bases from V and 10 bases from J, leaving 22 bases between. The CDR3 sequence: CASSSTGDRGPEQFF. DNA for the CDR3: TGTGCCAGCAGTTCGACGGGAGATCGGGGGCCCGAGCAGTTCTTC. Looking up the rest from reference TRBV5-4 and TRBJ2-1 gives the full variable domain: ETGVTQSPTHLIKTRGQQVTLRCSSQSGHNTVSWYQQALGQGPQFIFQYYREEENGRGNFPPRFSGLQFPNYSSELNVNALELDDSALYLCASSSTGDRGPEQFFGPGTRLTVL.

This clonotype was seen only a few times. This sequence joins TRBV28 and TRBJ1-5, with a possible D match to TRBD1 (5 bases). Per germline, CDR1 MDHEN and CDR2 SYDVKM. The V end was cut by 2 bases, the J end by 4 bases, with 9 bases between. CDR3 length: 14 amino acids. CDR3 amino acids: CASSLEGENQPQHF. The CDR3 bases are TGTGCCAGCAGTTTAGAAGGGGAGAATCAGCCCCAGCATTTT.

This clonotype was observed many times. V and J are TRBV6-5 and TRBJ1-4; D unclear. Germline V gene lookup returns CDR1 MNHEY and CDR2 SVGAGI. The CDR3 loop spans 16 amino acids. Trimming removed 6 bases at V and 0 bases at J, with 14 bases between. CDR3 in amino acids: CASRTRVLSTNEKLFF. DNA of the CDR3: TGTGCCAGCAGAACAAGAGTCCTTTCAACTAATGAAAAACTGTTTTTT.

This clonotype was recorded a few times. V and J are TRBV7-3 and TRBJ2-2; 7 bases are a match to TRBD2. Trimming took 2 bases from V and 4 from J; bases not matched to a gene: 4. Germline-derived CDR1 and CDR2 are SGHTA and FQGTGA. The CDR3 spans 15 residues. For the CDR3, the DNA is TGTGCCAGCAGCTTACACTCGGGAGGCACCGGGGAGCTGTTTTTT. Protein product: CASSLHSGGTGELFF.

This clonotype was observed a few times. The rearrangement joins TRBV18 to TRBJ1-2; possibly TRBD1 for D (5 bases). CDR1 is KGHSH, CDR2 LQKENI, per germline. V lost 6 bases and J lost 2, with 13 bases in between. The CDR3 spans 14 residues. CDR3 in amino acids: CASSPAGGNYGYTF. As DNA, the CDR3 is TGTGCCAGCTCCCCTGCCGGGGGAAACTATGGCTACACCTTC.

A note on this clonotype: A much larger clone is a single base away; this may be a read error. The V and J genes are TRBV28 and TRBJ1-4; 10 nucleotides match TRBD1. This CDR3 is built from 14 residues. The germline CDR1 and CDR2 sequences are MDHEN and SYDVKM. The DNA for the CDR3 is TGTGTCAGCAGGGCCGGGACAGGGGCCGAAAAACTGTTTTTT. Its protein is CVSRAGTGAEKLFF.

This clonotype occurred many times. The chain recombines TRBV20-1 with TRBJ2-3, with TRBD1 matching 7 bases. CDR1 and CDR2 (germline): DFQATT, SNEGSKA (reference sequence). CDR3 length: 16 residues. The trim removed 1 base at V and 1 base at J, leaving 8 bases unmatched. The CDR3 loop is CSARVTGARGTDTQYF. The DNA for the CDR3 is TGCAGTGCTAGAGTAACAGGGGCGAGGGGCACAGATACGCAGTATTTT.

The J gene is TRBJ2-3, the V gene TRBV28, with D possibly matching TRBD1 (6 bases). Trimming left V 5 bases short and J 12 bases short, with 15 bases between. This CDR3 spans 12 amino acids. Germline-derived CDR1 and CDR2 are MDHEN and SYDVKM. The CDR3 DNA is TGTGCCAGCAGTGCCCAGGGGCCCCGACAGTATTTT. Amino acid sequence: CASSAQGPRQYF.

The table lists this clonotype with many counts. The J gene is TRBJ2-1, the V gene TRBV29-1; the D gene is possibly TRBD1 (6 bases). CDR1 is SQVTM, CDR2 ANQGSEA, per germline. Trimming cost V 7 bases and J 12 bases, with 16 bases left between them. CDR3 size: 11 residues. In nucleotides, the CDR3 is TGCAGCGCTACACAGGGTCTGGGGCAGTTCTTC. Translation gives CSATQGLGQFF.

As regards this clonotype: A much larger clonotype is one base distant, so this may be a read error. This chain links TRBV2 with TRBJ2-2, with 8 bases that match TRBD2. The CDR3 extends over 17 amino acids. Germline V gene lookup returns CDR1 SNHLY and CDR2 FYNNEI. CDR3 protein: CASSEAPSGRNTGELIF. CDR3 nucleotide sequence: TGTGCCAGCAGTGAAGCGCCAAGCGGGAGAAACACCGGGGAGCTGATTTTT. Complete variable domain (other parts from reference TRBV2 and TRBJ2-2): EPEVTQTPSHQVTQMGQEVILRCVPISNHLYFYWYRQILGQKVEFLVSFYNNEISEKSEIFDDQFSVERPDGSNFTLKIRSTKLEDSAMYFCASSEAPSGRNTGELIFGEGSRLTVL.

This clonotype has a handful of counts. V and J are TRBV2 and TRBJ2-5; D is perhaps TRBD1 or TRBD2 (5 bases each). CDR3 size: 17 residues. Trimming took 0 bases from V and 5 from J, leaving 19 bases between them. Germline CDR1 and CDR2: SNHLY and FYNNEI. The CDR3 region has the DNA TGTGCCAGCAGTGAAGCGCTTGGGGGACGGCGCACGGAGACCCAGTACTTC. Translation: CASSEALGGRRTETQYF.

This clonotype showed up just a few times. The chain is built from TRBV5-1 and TRBJ2-1, with 10 bases fitting TRBD2. CDR3 length: 15 amino acids. Germline loops: CDR1 SGHRS, CDR2 YFSETQ. V shed 4 bases and J 6 bases; nucleotides not matched to a gene: 7. DNA for the CDR3: TGCGCCAGCAGCAAGGGAGCGGGGGGGCGCAATGAGCAGTTCTTC. This codes for CASSKGAGGRNEQFF.

The genes are TRBV14 and TRBJ2-1; maybe TRBD1 (5 bases). This CDR3 has 17 residues. CDR1 is SGHDN and CDR2 is FVKESK in the germline V gene. The V gene lost 0 bases and the J gene lost 2 bases, with 14 bases spanning the gap. The CDR3 reads CASSQEGPGFAYNEQFF. The CDR3 nucleotides read TGTGCCAGCAGCCAAGAAGGTCCAGGGTTTGCCTACAATGAGCAGTTCTTC.

This clonotype was seen a handful of times. The CDR3 region is CASSLGQGPTHNQPQHF. The CDR3 nucleotides are TGTGCCAGCAGCTTAGGACAGGGGCCTACTCACAATCAGCCCCAGCATTTT. This sequence joins TRBV7-6 and TRBJ1-5; 8 bases agree with TRBD1. V was pared by 1 base and J by 3 bases, with 8 bases of the junction left unmatched. Germline CDR1 reads SGHVS; CDR2 reads FNYEAQ. The CDR3 has 17 amino acids.

This clonotype occurred a few times. V is TRBV12-3 or TRBV12-4 and J is TRBJ2-5; TRBD1 matches 7 bases. V lost 1 base and J lost 5; bases outside the gene matches: 4. The CDR3 loop spans 14 amino acids. The CDR3 is CASSLVGTVETQYF. The CDR3 DNA reads TGTGCCAGCAGTTTAGTCGGGACAGTGGAGACCCAGTACTTC.

The chain employs TRBV27 and TRBJ1-6, with D maybe TRBD1 (5 bases). The CDR3 consists of 14 residues. The V and J ends lost 6 bases and 2 bases respectively, with 8 bases between them. Germline CDR1 MNHEY, CDR2 SMNVEV (reference sequence). The CDR3 loop is CASSVGPYNSPLHF. The DNA for the CDR3 is TGTGCCAGCAGCGTGGGACCCTATAATTCACCCCTCCACTTT.

This clonotype was recorded at least ten times. The rearrangement uses TRBV6-2 or TRBV6-3 and TRBJ1-6; D remains unclear. From germline, CDR1 is MNHEY and CDR2 SVGEGT. V was cut by 2 bases and J by 7 bases, with 3 bases left in between. This CDR3 has 12 amino acids. CDR3 bases: TGTGCCAGCAGTTACGGGAATTCACCCCTCCACTTT. It specifies CASSYGNSPLHF.